This T cell receptor beta chain was documented in a study of cytomegalovirus exposure and HLA in healthy donors (dated by TCRdb to 2017 to 2019). In the study overall: An earlier analysis of some 550 of the donors reported approximately 270 Gb of sequence data and 117 million unique TCR beta sequences from some 180 million T cells. About 300 gigabases of sequencing data and 70 million to 95 million unique TCR sequences made up an early release that covered some 640 HLA-typed donors. The genetic ancestry cluster associated with self-reported Caucasian donors included over 80% of the approximately 400 genotyped donors. The aim of the study was to test whether cataloging public T cell receptors could identify signatures of past pathogen exposure. Using immunosequencing, the study profiled T cell repertoires from approximately 700 subjects and related those repertoires to cytomegalovirus serostatus. Besides the first cohort of around 670 subjects, a separate validation cohort made up of 90 to 150 different subjects was used. High-throughput TCR immunosequencing, statistical association of individual TCRs with disease status, and machine learning were combined to predict cytomegalovirus infection status. A later analysis re-analyzed previously published TCR beta repertoires from 650 to 800 donors and added high-resolution HLA genotyping to study TCR occurrence patterns. Rather than using new phenotypic data, the later analysis identified candidate immune exposures from TCR beta sequences and from how often those sequences occurred across donors. In an earlier analysis of several hundred of the donors, high-throughput TCR beta sequencing was used to judge whether each TCR beta V gene segment behaved as functional or pseudogenic. Donor age, sex, ethnicity and CMV serostatus were collected together with the repertoire data. A later genetic analysis took genome-wide SNP genotypes for about three fifths of the roughly 670 donors and used that subset as a discovery cohort. Every discovery cohort repertoire had been produced on one sequencing platform. HLA typing covered class I and class II loci at four-digit resolution. The number of donors typed differed by locus, with roughly 620-630 for A, B, C, DRB1 and DQB1, 522 for DQA1, approximately 580 for DPA1, and some 450 for DPB1. Because of strong linkage in the cohort, roughly five DR-DQ haplotypes were treated as single units for association and clustering. Among about 400 genotyped donors of the cohort, an average of approximately 220,000 unique TCR beta nucleotide sequences was sequenced per donor, of which about 20% were non-productive.

The cohort consisted of approximately 690 healthy bone marrow donors. Cohort members were all nominally healthy when sampled, although unrecorded immune exposures were likely present. The donor tested CMV seronegative, placing the donor among the 350 to 400 seronegative members of the cohort. Each donor provided a peripheral blood sample, and peripheral blood mononuclear cells were used for TCR beta sequencing. Genomic DNA extraction from the blood cell samples was performed with the Qiagen DNeasy Blood Extraction Kit. The library was produced with the immunoSEQ multiplex PCR assay. For the multiplex PCR, a mixture combining 60 forward primers for TCR Vbeta segments and 13 reverse primers for TCR Jbeta segments was used. Amplification of the CDR3 region of rearranged TCR beta genes was performed with a multiplex PCR assay on genomic DNA. The Illumina HiSeq System was used to sequence the amplified TCR beta libraries as 87-base-pair reads. From the authors' description of their analysis: A later analysis tallied around 80 million unique TCR beta chains across the 610 or so repertoires, and 10 million to 11 million of those chains were shared by two or more donors. Raw reads were error-corrected and collapsed into unique sequences by a nearest-neighbor algorithm in which closely related sequences were merged to remove PCR and sequencing errors. V, D and J gene segments were assigned by aligning CDR3 sequences to IMGT reference sequences. For a sequence to be retained, at least a six-nucleotide match to both a V gene segment and a J gene segment was required. A rearrangement was called productive if the CDR3 had no stop codons and remained in frame with V and J, and every other rearrangement was called non-productive. Following IMGT convention, CDR3 was defined as the stretch from the second conserved V-encoded cysteine to the conserved J-encoded phenylalanine. Sequences without an unambiguous match to a single V gene segment were excluded from the earlier analysis of 500 to 700 of the donors. An earlier analysis of approximately 590 of the donors classified V segments as functional when productive rearrangements were above 56.7% and as segregating when the standard deviation between donors was above 5%. To diagnose cytomegalovirus status from the catalog of TCR beta chain sequences, a statistical classification framework was built. In a later analysis, TCR nucleotide sequences were compared against IMGT/GENE-DB human TR gene sequences so that V and J genes could be assigned. Using the TCRdist pipeline, a later analysis assigned CDR3 sequences along with most-parsimonious VDJ recombination scenarios. In a later analysis, each TCR beta chain was defined by its CDR3 amino acid sequence together with its V-gene family, and reads lacking a unique V-gene family were excluded. A later analysis removed roughly 590 highly shared, low-generation-probability nucleotide sequences to deal with suspected cross-contamination and a sequencing artifact. For each public chain, a later analysis derived a clonal expansion index from normalized ranks of inferred template counts within each repertoire. In a later analysis, generation probabilities were computed using a VDJ recombination model fitted to out-of-frame rearrangements, and the results were checked against IGoR. Hypergeometric tests were used in a later analysis to score TCR-TCR, TCR-HLA and TCR-CMV co-occurrence, with a repertoire-size bias correction applied to the TCR pairs. In a later analysis, false discovery rates were estimated by permuting HLA or CMV assignments 20 times. A later analysis grouped co-occurring TCRs with DBSCAN, adding TCRdist sequence similarity when clustering within HLA-allele-positive subsets. Co-occurrence clustering excluded repertoires with fewer than 30,000 or more than 120,000 public chains, plus five with anomalous nucleotide sharing. TCRdb mirrors the immuneACCESS table, restricted to in-frame sequences. Some clones are absent from its copies; in checked studies, under half trace to an unresolved V gene, and the reason for the others is unknown. The V and J calls and clone size are taken from that table; D and trimming were inferred from the DNA. The table for this sample lists under 200,000 clones; about 70% of them were counted only once. The top ten clonotypes cover approximately 1.8% of the sample.

What the research found in general, with its limitations: Broadly in line with IMGT annotations, most TCR beta V segments showed up in productive rearrangements about 87% or about 30% of the time in an earlier analysis of 450 to 750 of the donors. It was suggested by the authors that the approach could potentially be generalized to other disease states and immunological phenotypes. Most CMV-associated TCR beta chains appeared to be HLA-restricted in a later analysis, and the HLA associations seemed to be driven largely by CMV exposure. While some public TCRs were present in many individuals, most TCR sequences turned up only very rarely across donors. This cohort had only TCR beta chains sequenced, and the lack of alpha or paired-chain data limited which features could be detected. In a later genetic analysis, a missense DCLRE1C variant was associated with V-gene and J-gene trimming of TCR beta chains, and the association was replicated in an independent cohort. Some IMGT-functional V segments, including TRBV6-2 and TRBV6-3, could not be distinguished by the 87-base-pair reads and were therefore excluded. Assigning TCR associations to individual alleles was difficult when HLA alleles, especially DR and DQ, strongly co-occurred. The presence/absence analyses assumed that sequencing depth was roughly uniform across donors, and that assumption may not be true. In a later analysis, HLA-associated TCR beta chains were found to be more clonally expanded and to have lower generation probabilities than equally common non-associated chains. A cluster of highly shared sequence variants was judged likely to be a technical artifact of the sequencing pipeline. HLA typing was unavailable for some donors at each locus, so association tests used only the typed subset. Compared with the roughly 700-donor mean, donors in an Asian-associated ancestry cluster had fewer N-insertions in productive TCRs, according to a later genetic analysis. A further reported finding was that TCR beta sequences accurately predicted the HLA-A and HLA-B alleles for most subjects in the first cohort. In both the original and validation cohorts, the classifier was reported to diagnose cytomegalovirus status with high specificity and sensitivity. In a later analysis, several top co-occurrence clusters were reported to appear linked to parvovirus B19, influenza, CMV and Epstein-Barr virus. Correlated functional status among segregating V segments might reflect linkage disequilibrium, but an unknown experimental factor could not be ruled out. In a later analysis, the rate of TCR association differed among HLA loci, with DRB1 alleles having the most associated TCRs and HLA-C alleles having the fewest. In vitro tests confirmed that a few of the cytomegalovirus-associated TCR beta chains recognize cytomegalovirus antigens. Specific HLA alleles were associated with 16,951 TCR beta sequences at a false discovery rate of 0.05 in a later analysis. Because counts were too low, some 17 rarely observed V segments, including chromosome 9 orphons, were excluded from the earlier analysis of 587 of the donors. The study listed 164 TCR beta chains as associated with cytomegalovirus. CMV serostatus was the only immune exposure information available for the cohort.

As to this clone: Its antigen is still unknown. No base qualities exist here, and no much larger clone lies one base off it.

The V end loses 3 bases and the J end loses 0 bases, and a stretch of 8 bases separates them. CDR1 and CDR2 are drawn from the germline V gene: MGHRA, YSYEKL. The CDR3 contains 15 residues, cysteine and phenylalanine counted. Just the 45-base CDR3 DNA is kept, in frame starting at base 1. Sequencing was carried out using PBMCs. The rearrangement joined TRBV4-1 to TRBJ1-4; no D gene can be assigned with confidence. The receptor was isolated from a young woman in good health and CMV-seronegative. The DNA is as follows: TGCGCCAGCAGCCATTCCCGTGCAACTAATGAAAAACTGTTTTTT. Its protein is CASSHSRATNEKLFF.